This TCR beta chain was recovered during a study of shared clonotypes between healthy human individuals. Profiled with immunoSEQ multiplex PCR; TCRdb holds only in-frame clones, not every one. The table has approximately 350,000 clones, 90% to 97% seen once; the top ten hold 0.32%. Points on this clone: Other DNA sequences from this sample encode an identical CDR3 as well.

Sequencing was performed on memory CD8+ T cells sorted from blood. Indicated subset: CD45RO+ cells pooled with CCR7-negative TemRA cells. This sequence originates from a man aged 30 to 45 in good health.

CDR3 region: CASSGGYSGANVLTF. CDR3 bases: TGTGCCAGCAGTGGCGGCTACTCTGGGGCCAACGTCCTGACTTTC. The chain joins TRBV2 to TRBJ2-6; D ambiguous. The V gene lost 4 bases and the J gene lost 0 bases, with 7 bases spanning the gap. The length of the CDR3 is 15 residues. The germline CDR1 and CDR2 sequences are SNHLY and FYNNEI. The variable domain in full, with the rest retrieved from reference TRBV2 and TRBJ2-6, is EPEVTQTPSHQVTQMGQEVILRCVPISNHLYFYWYRQILGQKVEFLVSFYNNEISEKSEIFDDQFSVERPDGSNFTLKIRSTKLEDSAMYFCASSGGYSGANVLTFGAGSRLTVL.